Listed below are T cell receptor beta chains from one sample, sequenced in a study of cytomegalovirus exposure and HLA in healthy donors. Generated by immunoSEQ multiplex PCR, the TCRdb table keeps only in-frame clones and is missing some. Of about 140,000 clones detected, about a tenth appear once; the ten largest clones hold less than 2%. Sequenced sample: PBMCs. The origin of the receptors is a male donor in good health and CMV-seronegative. CDR3s include the opening cysteine and the closing phenylalanine or tryptophan. D genes are given only for firm matches. Clone size is stated in some rows and not others, as once, few, many or a class when expanded.

clone size: NA; D gene: NA; J gene: TRBJ2-7; V gene: TRBV28; CDR3 DNA: TGTGCCAGCAGTAAGGGGGACTACGAGCAGTACTTC; CDR3 protein: CASSKGDYEQYF
clone size: NA; D gene: NA; J gene: TRBJ2-2; V gene: TRBV27; CDR3 DNA: TGTGCCAGCAGTTTAAACAGGGTCCCCCGGACCGGGGAGCTGTTTTTT; CDR3 protein: CASSLNRVPRTGELFF
clone size: few; D gene: TRBD1; J gene: TRBJ2-2; V gene: TRBV7-2; CDR3 DNA: TGTGCCAGCAGCCCCACCCCCCCGGGACAGGGAACCGGGGAGCTGTTTTTT; CDR3 protein: CASSPTPPGQGTGELFF
clone size: few; D gene: TRBD1; J gene: TRBJ1-2; V gene: TRBV30; CDR3 DNA: TGTGCCTGGAGATGGGGCAGGGGGCTGAGGGGCTACACCTTC; CDR3 protein: CAWRWGRGLRGYTF
clone size: NA; D gene: NA; J gene: TRBJ2-7; V gene: TRBV5-1; CDR3 DNA: TGCGCCAGCAATGTCGGGGGATCCTACGAGCAGTACTTC; CDR3 protein: CASNVGGSYEQYF
clone size: NA; D gene: NA; J gene: TRBJ2-5; V gene: TRBV7-2; CDR3 DNA: TGTGCCAGCAGCCGGACCCCTAGCGCAATACAAGAGACCCAGTACTTC; CDR3 protein: CASSRTPSAIQETQYF
clone size: few; D gene: TRBD2; J gene: TRBJ2-3; V gene: TRBV11-2; CDR3 DNA: TGTGCCAGCAGACTAGTAATGGGACTAGCGGCAGATACGCAGTATTTT; CDR3 protein: CASRLVMGLAADTQYF
clone size: NA; D gene: NA; J gene: TRBJ2-3; V gene: TRBV27; CDR3 DNA: TGTGCCAGCAGTTACGGGGTCTTAACCACAGATACGCAGTATTTT; CDR3 protein: CASSYGVLTTDTQYF
clone size: NA; D gene: NA; J gene: TRBJ2-7; V gene: TRBV28; CDR3 DNA: TGTGCCAGCAGACAGGCAGCTAACTCCTACGAGCAGTACTTC; CDR3 protein: CASRQAANSYEQYF
clone size: few; D gene: NA; J gene: TRBJ2-7; V gene: TRBV5-4; CDR3 DNA: TGTGCCAGCTCCAGTGGCGGGCACAGCCACTACGAGCAGTACTTC; CDR3 protein: CASSSGGHSHYEQYF
clone size: few; D gene: NA; J gene: TRBJ2-5; V gene: TRBV5-1; CDR3 DNA: TGCGCCAGCAGCTTAACCCCCGGGGAGACCCAGTACTTC; CDR3 protein: CASSLTPGETQYF
clone size: NA; D gene: NA; J gene: TRBJ1-5; V gene: TRBV6-4; CDR3 DNA: TGTGCCAGCAGTGAAAATCGGGGGGGCAGCAATCAGCCCCAGCATTTT; CDR3 protein: CASSENRGGSNQPQHF
clone size: few; D gene: TRBD1; J gene: TRBJ1-1; V gene: TRBV7-2; CDR3 DNA: TGTGCCAGCAGCTTAGTGGGACAGGGGACTGAAGCTTTCTTT; CDR3 protein: CASSLVGQGTEAFF
clone size: few; D gene: NA; J gene: TRBJ1-1; V gene: TRBV11-2; CDR3 DNA: TGTGCCAGCAGCTCTTACCCCATAAGTAGTGACACTGAAGCTTTCTTT; CDR3 protein: CASSSYPISSDTEAFF
clone size: NA; D gene: NA; J gene: TRBJ2-4; V gene: TRBV27; CDR3 DNA: TGTGCCAGCAGTCAATTTGGATCGGGGATAGCCAAAAACATTCAGTACTTC; CDR3 protein: CASSQFGSGIAKNIQYF
clone size: few; D gene: TRBD1; J gene: TRBJ1-5; V gene: TRBV30; CDR3 DNA: TGTGCCTGGAGTGGGTACGACAGGGGGAACAATCAGCCCCAGCATTTT; CDR3 protein: CAWSGYDRGNNQPQHF
clone size: NA; D gene: NA; J gene: TRBJ1-2; V gene: TRBV28; CDR3 DNA: TGTGCCAGCAGTCCTCCCGGTAGTAACTATGGCTACACCTTC; CDR3 protein: CASSPPGSNYGYTF
clone size: few; D gene: NA; J gene: TRBJ2-5; V gene: TRBV4-2; CDR3 DNA: TGTGCCAGCAGCCTTTCGTCGACAGCCACCCCTCAAGAGACCCAGTACTTC; CDR3 protein: CASSLSSTATPQETQYF
clone size: NA; D gene: TRBD2; J gene: TRBJ2-7; V gene: TRBV9; CDR3 DNA: TGTGCCAGCAGCCCCACCCCGGGAGGCGAGCAGTACTTC; CDR3 protein: CASSPTPGGEQYF
clone size: few; D gene: NA; J gene: TRBJ1-5; V gene: TRBV5-6; CDR3 DNA: TGTGCCAGCAGCTTGTGGGGACAAGGAAAGGGCAATCAGCCCCAGCATTTT; CDR3 protein: CASSLWGQGKGNQPQHF
clone size: few; D gene: NA; J gene: TRBJ2-2; V gene: TRBV15; CDR3 DNA: TGTGCCACCAGCAGAGATCCAGGGAGGACCGGGGAGCTGTTTTTT; CDR3 protein: CATSRDPGRTGELFF
clone size: NA; D gene: TRBD1; J gene: TRBJ2-3; V gene: TRBV19; CDR3 DNA: TGTGCCAGTAGCCTGGGCGTACAGGGGCGTACGCAGTATTTT; CDR3 protein: CASSLGVQGRTQYF
clone size: NA; D gene: TRBD1; J gene: TRBJ2-1; V gene: TRBV6-5; CDR3 DNA: TGTGCCAGCAGTTACACCCGACAGGGCTCGTCGGATGAGCAGTTCTTC; CDR3 protein: CASSYTRQGSSDEQFF
clone size: NA; D gene: NA; J gene: TRBJ1-2; V gene: TRBV6-5; CDR3 DNA: TGTGCCAGCAGTCAAAGCAGGGCGGTCTATGGCTACACCTTC; CDR3 protein: CASSQSRAVYGYTF
clone size: few; D gene: TRBD1; J gene: TRBJ2-5; V gene: TRBV5-1; CDR3 DNA: TGCGCCAGCAGCTTGGACAGGGGACAAGAGACCCAGTACTTC; CDR3 protein: CASSLDRGQETQYF
clone size: NA; D gene: NA; J gene: TRBJ2-7; V gene: TRBV9; CDR3 DNA: TGTGCCAGCAGCGCATATAGCGGAACCTACGAGCAGTACTTC; CDR3 protein: CASSAYSGTYEQYF
clone size: NA; D gene: TRBD2; J gene: TRBJ2-7; V gene: TRBV28; CDR3 DNA: TGTGCCAGCAGTTCCCCGGGACTAGCTTCCTACGAGCAGTACTTC; CDR3 protein: CASSSPGLASYEQYF
clone size: NA; D gene: TRBD2; J gene: TRBJ2-3; V gene: TRBV9; CDR3 DNA: TGTGCCAGCGCGCCCGGCGGGAGTTCCACAGATACGCAGTATTTT; CDR3 protein: CASAPGGSSTDTQYF
clone size: NA; D gene: NA; J gene: TRBJ1-6; V gene: TRBV4-3; CDR3 DNA: TGCGCCAGCAGCCAAGGCCCGGGCTGGAGGCAGAATTCACCCCTCCACTTT; CDR3 protein: CASSQGPGWRQNSPLHF
clone size: NA; D gene: NA; J gene: TRBJ1-1; V gene: TRBV6-6; CDR3 DNA: TGTGCCAGCAGTACAAGATCAGGGAGGGCTTTCTTT; CDR3 protein: CASSTRSGRAFF
clone size: few; D gene: NA; J gene: TRBJ1-1; V gene: TRBV14; CDR3 DNA: TGTGCCAGCAGCCAAGATCGGGTGCCAGCTTTCTTT; CDR3 protein: CASSQDRVPAFF
clone size: NA; D gene: NA; J gene: TRBJ1-2; V gene: TRBV7-9; CDR3 DNA: TGTGCCAGCAGCGCACAGGTTCCTAACTATGGCTACACCTTC; CDR3 protein: CASSAQVPNYGYTF
clone size: NA; D gene: NA; J gene: TRBJ2-2; V gene: TRBV29-1; CDR3 DNA: TGCAGCGTTGACTTTGGGGGCGACCACGGGGAGCTGTTTTTT; CDR3 protein: CSVDFGGDHGELFF
clone size: few; D gene: NA; J gene: TRBJ2-5; V gene: TRBV7-9; CDR3 DNA: TGTGCCAGCAGCTCAGGGGCAGGATTTTCAGAGACCCAGTACTTC; CDR3 protein: CASSSGAGFSETQYF
clone size: few; D gene: NA; J gene: TRBJ2-1; V gene: TRBV27; CDR3 DNA: TGTGCCAGCAACACATTTCAACTATCCAATGAGCAGTTCTTC; CDR3 protein: CASNTFQLSNEQFF
clone size: NA; D gene: NA; J gene: TRBJ2-3; V gene: TRBV7-2; CDR3 DNA: TGTGCCAGCAGCCTCCCGGGGTTCGCTGGCACAGATACGCAGTATTTT; CDR3 protein: CASSLPGFAGTDTQYF
clone size: NA; D gene: NA; J gene: TRBJ1-1; V gene: TRBV19; CDR3 DNA: TGTGCCAGTAGTCTCTGGGGCCCGAACACTGAAGCTTTCTTT; CDR3 protein: CASSLWGPNTEAFF
clone size: few; D gene: NA; J gene: TRBJ2-7; V gene: TRBV10-3; CDR3 DNA: TGTGCCATCGGCGGCAAATCCTACGAGCAGTACTTC; CDR3 protein: CAIGGKSYEQYF
clone size: NA; D gene: NA; J gene: TRBJ2-7; V gene: TRBV28; CDR3 DNA: TGTGCCAGCAGGGGGCCTATCTACGAGCAGTACTTC; CDR3 protein: CASRGPIYEQYF
clone size: NA; D gene: NA; J gene: TRBJ1-1; V gene: TRBV4-1; CDR3 DNA: TGCGCCAGCAGCCAAGATCGACAGATTGAAGCTTTCTTT; CDR3 protein: CASSQDRQIEAFF
clone size: few; D gene: TRBD1; J gene: TRBJ2-4; V gene: TRBV7-2; CDR3 DNA: TGTGCCAGCAGCCCCCACCGGGACAGAAAAAAAAACATTCAGTACTTC; CDR3 protein: CASSPHRDRKKNIQYF
clone size: NA; D gene: NA; J gene: TRBJ2-3; V gene: TRBV7-2; CDR3 DNA: TGTGCCAGCAGCTTAGCGGGAGTAAGAGATACGCAGTATTTT; CDR3 protein: CASSLAGVRDTQYF
clone size: few; D gene: NA; J gene: TRBJ1-3; V gene: TRBV2; CDR3 DNA: TGTGCCAGCAGTGAAGGGGTCAGGGCTGGAAACACCATATATTTT; CDR3 protein: CASSEGVRAGNTIYF
clone size: few; D gene: NA; J gene: TRBJ1-2; V gene: TRBV30; CDR3 DNA: TGTGCCTGGAGTTTAGGGGGTCTAGATGGCTACACCTTC; CDR3 protein: CAWSLGGLDGYTF
clone size: NA; D gene: NA; J gene: TRBJ2-4; V gene: TRBV27; CDR3 DNA: TGTGCCAGCAGCTGGGGCGGCATTCAGTACTTC; CDR3 protein: CASSWGGIQYF
clone size: NA; D gene: NA; J gene: TRBJ2-1; V gene: TRBV28; CDR3 DNA: TGTGCCAGCAGGTTAGACCGAGGGCACCTGGGGGAGCAGTTCTTC; CDR3 protein: CASRLDRGHLGEQFF
clone size: NA; D gene: NA; J gene: TRBJ2-7; V gene: TRBV5-1; CDR3 DNA: TGCGCCAGCAGCTGGGAACAGGGAAGGCTACGCGAGCAGTACTTC; CDR3 protein: CASSWEQGRLREQYF
clone size: few; D gene: NA; J gene: TRBJ2-7; V gene: TRBV28; CDR3 DNA: TGTGCCAGCATCGGGGTCAGGTCCTACGAGCAGTACTTC; CDR3 protein: CASIGVRSYEQYF
clone size: few; D gene: NA; J gene: TRBJ1-6; V gene: TRBV10-3; CDR3 DNA: TGTGCCATCACCGACGACTTAAATTCACCCCTCCACTTT; CDR3 protein: CAITDDLNSPLHF
clone size: NA; D gene: NA; J gene: TRBJ2-2; V gene: TRBV5-6; CDR3 DNA: TGTGCCAGCAGCGGCGGACAGGGAGGGCACCGGGGAGCTGTTTTT; CDR3 protein: CASSGGQGGHRGAVF